This T cell receptor beta chain was found in a study of blood T cells in healthy people across ages. In the case of this clonotype: Its antigen is as yet unknown.

V was cut by 0 bases and J by 11 bases, with 25 bases left in between. In germline, CDR1 is DFQATT, CDR2 SNEGSKA (reference sequence). The CDR3 totals 16 residues. For the second PCR, which ran for roughly 7 to 11 cycles, a sample-barcoded 5' primer and a J-beta primer mix were used. Through a template-switch adaptor with 12 random nucleotides, each cDNA molecule received a tag. TCRdb analysed the 5' RACE reads with MiXCR anew, one entry per CDR3 protein. There are about 580,000 distinct CDR3 sequences in the sample; 45% to 55% occur only once, and 20% to 25% lies in the top ten. Whole-study findings and limits: Older age went with lower TCR beta diversity per million T cells, in a roughly linear way.

The sequence was collected from a man of 80 years or more in good health. V gene TRBV20-1 combines with J gene TRBJ2-5; possibly TRBD1 for D (6 bases). The sequenced material came from blood. The CDR3 spells CSARDMGTSYLNEQYF. The DNA for the CDR3 is TGCAGTGCTAGAGATATGGGGACATCCTACCTCAATGAGCAGTACTTC.